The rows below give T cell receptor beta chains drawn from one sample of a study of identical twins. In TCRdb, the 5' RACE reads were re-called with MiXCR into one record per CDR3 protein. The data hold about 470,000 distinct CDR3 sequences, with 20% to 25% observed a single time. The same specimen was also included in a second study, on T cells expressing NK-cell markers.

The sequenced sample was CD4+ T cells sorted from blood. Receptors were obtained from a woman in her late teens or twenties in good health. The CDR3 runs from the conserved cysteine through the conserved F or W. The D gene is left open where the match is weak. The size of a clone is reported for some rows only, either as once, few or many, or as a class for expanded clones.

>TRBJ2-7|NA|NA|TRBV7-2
TGTGCCAGCAGCTTCCGACAAACAGGCTACGAGCAGTACTTC
CASSFRQTGYEQYF
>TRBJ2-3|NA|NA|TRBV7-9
TGTGCCAGCAGCTTAGGGGACAAGGGATCAGATACGCAGTATTTT
CASSLGDKGSDTQYF
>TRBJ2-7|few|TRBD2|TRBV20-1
TGCAGTGCTAGGGGCGGGAGAGGGCTCGAGCAGTACTTC
CSARGGRGLEQYF
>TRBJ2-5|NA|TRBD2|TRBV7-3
TGTGCCAGCAGCTTACCCCGACTAGCGGCGGAGACCCAGTACTTC
CASSLPRLAAETQYF
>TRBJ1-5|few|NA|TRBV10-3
TGTGCCACCAGGGGTCTCAATCAGCCCCAGCATTTT
CATRGLNQPQHF
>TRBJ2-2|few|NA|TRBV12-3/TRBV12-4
TGTGCCAGCACCTTCCGGTACGACTCGCCTCGGACCGGGGAGCTGTTTTTT
CASTFRYDSPRTGELFF
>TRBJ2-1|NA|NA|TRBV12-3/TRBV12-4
TGTGCCAGCAGTTTGGGTCCAGGGACGTATGAGCAGTTCTTC
CASSLGPGTYEQFF
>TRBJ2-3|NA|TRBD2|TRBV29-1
TGCAGCGCCCTAGCGGGAGTAGGGGATACGCAGTATTTT
CSALAGVGDTQYF
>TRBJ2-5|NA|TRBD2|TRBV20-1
TGCAGTGCTTTTGCGGGGGGACAAGAGACCCAGTACTTC
CSAFAGGQETQYF
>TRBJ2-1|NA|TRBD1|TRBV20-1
TGCAGTGCTCCTCCGGGACAGGGGAGGAATGAGCAGTTCTTC
CSAPPGQGRNEQFF
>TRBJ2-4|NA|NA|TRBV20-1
TGCAGTGCTAGTGGGGCTCTGGGGTACATTCAGTACTTC
CSASGALGYIQYF
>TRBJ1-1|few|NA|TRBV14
TGTGCCAGCAGCCAAGTAAGGGGAATCGGCACTGAAGCTTTCTTT
CASSQVRGIGTEAFF
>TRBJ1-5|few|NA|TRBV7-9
TGTGCCAGCAGCTTTTCCCAGGGATATAGCAATCAGCCCCAGCATTTT
CASSFSQGYSNQPQHF
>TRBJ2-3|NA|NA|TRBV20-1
TGCAGTGCTCGCACCAACACAGATACGCAGTATTTT
CSARTNTDTQYF
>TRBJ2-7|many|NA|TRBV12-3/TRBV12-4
TGTGCCAGCGGTAGGCCAGGGGCTAGCTACGAGCAGTACTTC
CASGRPGASYEQYF
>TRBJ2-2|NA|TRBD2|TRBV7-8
TGTGCCAGCAGCTCTGGGACTAGCTTAATTACCGGGGAGCTGTTTTTT
CASSSGTSLITGELFF
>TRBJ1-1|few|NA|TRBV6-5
TGTGCCAGCAGCTCTTCGAGGGACACTGAAGCTTTCTTT
CASSSSRDTEAFF
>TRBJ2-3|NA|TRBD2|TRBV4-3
TGCGCCAGCAGCCAAGATCATTTGGGACTAGCGGGAGGTACGCAGTATTTT
CASSQDHLGLAGGTQYF
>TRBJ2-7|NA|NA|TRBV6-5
TGTGCCAGCAAGTTCCAGACAGACTCCTACGAGCAGTACTTC
CASKFQTDSYEQYF
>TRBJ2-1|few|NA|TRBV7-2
TGTGCCAGCAGCCTACCCATTGGGGGTGAGCAGTTCTTC
CASSLPIGGEQFF
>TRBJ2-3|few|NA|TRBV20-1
TGCAGTGCTCCCCCTTGGACAGATACGCAGTATTTT
CSAPPWTDTQYF
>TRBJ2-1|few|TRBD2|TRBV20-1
TGCAGTGCTAAACTAGCGGGGAGCTACAATGAGCAGTTCTTC
CSAKLAGSYNEQFF
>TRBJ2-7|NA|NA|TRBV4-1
TGCGCCAGCAGCCAAGCATCCGGGAACTACGAGCAGTACTTC
CASSQASGNYEQYF
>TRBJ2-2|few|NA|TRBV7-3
TGTGCCAGCAGCCTCACGGGAAGATCCTCGGAGCTGTTTTTT
CASSLTGRSSELFF
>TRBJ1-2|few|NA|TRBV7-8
TGTGCCAGCGCTGAAGCTAACTATGGCTACACCTTC
CASAEANYGYTF
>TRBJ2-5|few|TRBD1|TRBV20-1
TGCAGTGCTCTGGGACAGGGGGATGTCCAGTACTTC
CSALGQGDVQYF
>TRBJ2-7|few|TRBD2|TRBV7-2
TGTGCCAGCAGCTTGACTAGCGGGAACTCCTACGAGCAGTACTTC
CASSLTSGNSYEQYF
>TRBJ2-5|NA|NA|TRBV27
TGTGCCAGCAGTTTACAGGGCAAGCGGACCCAGTACTTC
CASSLQGKRTQYF
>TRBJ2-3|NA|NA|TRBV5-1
TGCGCCAGCAGCTTGCCCGGACAGTGGGAAGATACGCAGTATTTT
CASSLPGQWEDTQYF
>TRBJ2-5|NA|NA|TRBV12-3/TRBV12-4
TGTGCCAGCAGCCTCTCGAGGAGAACCGGTGAGACCCAGTACTTC
CASSLSRRTGETQYF
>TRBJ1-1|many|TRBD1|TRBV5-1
TGCGCCAGCAGCGGGACAGCGGAGAACACTGAAGCTTTCTTT
CASSGTAENTEAFF
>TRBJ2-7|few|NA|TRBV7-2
TGTGCCAGCAGCTTATCCCCCAACCTGGAGCAGTACTTC
CASSLSPNLEQYF
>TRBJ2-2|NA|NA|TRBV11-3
TGTGCCAGCAGCCCCGGCGAGTGGGCCGGGGAGCTGTTTTTT
CASSPGEWAGELFF
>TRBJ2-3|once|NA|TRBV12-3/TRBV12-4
TGTGCCAGCAGCCCCATGAATACGCAGTATTTT
CASSPMNTQYF
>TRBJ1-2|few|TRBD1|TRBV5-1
TGCGCCAGTACTCGTTTGGGACAGGGGAACTATGGCTACACCTTC
CASTRLGQGNYGYTF
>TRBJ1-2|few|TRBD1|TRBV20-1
TGCAGTGCTAGAGATCGGGACAGCGGCTACACCTTC
CSARDRDSGYTF
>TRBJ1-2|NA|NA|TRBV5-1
TGCGCCAGCAGCGGGGATGCGACAGCCCTCAGCTATGGCTACACCTTC
CASSGDATALSYGYTF
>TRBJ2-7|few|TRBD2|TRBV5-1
TGCGCCAGCAGCCCCCAGCTAGCGGGTCACGAGCAGTACTTC
CASSPQLAGHEQYF
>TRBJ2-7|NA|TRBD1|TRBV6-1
TGTGCCAGCCGGGGGGACAGGGTGGGAAACGAGCAGTACTTC
CASRGDRVGNEQYF
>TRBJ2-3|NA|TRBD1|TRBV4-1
TGCGCCAGCGGGGGACAGGGGACAGATACGCAGTATTTT
CASGGQGTDTQYF
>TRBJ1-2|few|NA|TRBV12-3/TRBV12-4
TGTGCCACTTCCGAGTCGGGGGTCTCAAGCTACACCTTC
CATSESGVSSYTF
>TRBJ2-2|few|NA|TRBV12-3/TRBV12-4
TGTGCCAGCAGTTTAGGGGACCGGGCGAACACCGGGGAGCTGTTTTTT
CASSLGDRANTGELFF
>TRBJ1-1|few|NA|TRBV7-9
TGTGCCAGCAGCAAAACACGGGATGAAGCTTTCTTT
CASSKTRDEAFF
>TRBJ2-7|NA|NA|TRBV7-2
TGTGCCAGCAGCTTAGTTGGCGGTAGCTCCTACGAGCAGTACTTC
CASSLVGGSSYEQYF
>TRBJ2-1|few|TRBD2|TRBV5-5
TGTGCCAGCAGCATCCTAGCGGGAGGACCCCATGAGCAGTTCTTC
CASSILAGGPHEQFF
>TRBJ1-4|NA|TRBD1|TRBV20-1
TGCAGTGCTAGTTCTCAGGGGGCGGGGGAGAAACTGTTTTTT
CSASSQGAGEKLFF
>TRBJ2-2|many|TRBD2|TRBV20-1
TGCAGTGCCTCATCCGGGGGGGGCACGGACACCGGGGAGCTGTTTTTT
CSASSGGGTDTGELFF
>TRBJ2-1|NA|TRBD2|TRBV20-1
TGCAGTGCACCCGCGGGGGGCTCCTACAATGAGCAGTTCTTC
CSAPAGGSYNEQFF
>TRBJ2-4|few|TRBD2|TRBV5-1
TGCGCCAGCAGCTTGTTCCCACTAGCGGGGGACAAAAACATTCAGTACTTC
CASSLFPLAGDKNIQYF
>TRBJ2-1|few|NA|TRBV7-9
TGTGCCCAGAGGGGGGGAAATGAGCAGTTCTTC
CAQRGGNEQFF